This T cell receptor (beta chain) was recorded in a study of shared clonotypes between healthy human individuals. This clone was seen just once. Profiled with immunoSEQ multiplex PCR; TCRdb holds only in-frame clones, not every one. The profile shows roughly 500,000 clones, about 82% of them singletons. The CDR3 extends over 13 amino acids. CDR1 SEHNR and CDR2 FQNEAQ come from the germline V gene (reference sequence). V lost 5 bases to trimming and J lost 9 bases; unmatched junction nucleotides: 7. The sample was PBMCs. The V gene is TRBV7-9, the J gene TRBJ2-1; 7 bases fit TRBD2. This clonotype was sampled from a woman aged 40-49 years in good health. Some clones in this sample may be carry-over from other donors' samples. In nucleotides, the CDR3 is TGTGCCAGCAGCCTGGGGGGGACGGCTGAGCAGTTCTTC. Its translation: CASSLGGTAEQFF.